The table lists the clone carrying this T cell receptor beta chain with many counts. Its specificity is not known. The data were obtained in a study of T cell repertoires in cytomegalovirus infection. Study details: CMV infection plus the matching HLA type was flagged by public TCR beta signatures.

Each CDR3 protein is one row after TCRdb ran MiXCR on the reads. This table holds roughly 320,000 distinct CDR3 sequences, 9.6% found once. Study-wide findings and caveats: Predominance within the ex vivo response was attributable to HLA-C-restricted CMV-specific TCR beta clonotypes. Summed public TCR beta family frequency identified CMV carriers bearing the relevant HLA.

This CDR3 contains 13 residues. The V end was cut by 2 bases, the J end by 2 bases, with 8 bases between. The germline gives CDR1 DFQATT, CDR2 SNEGSKA (reference sequence). This sequence joins TRBV20-1 and TRBJ2-3; D not resolved. This clonotype originated in a human donor in good health (CMV status not recorded). Some clones in this sample may be carry-over from other donors' samples. Material: PBMCs. The CDR3 reads CSARQSHTDTQYF. The CDR3 DNA follows: TGCAGTGCTAGACAATCTCACACAGATACGCAGTATTTT.